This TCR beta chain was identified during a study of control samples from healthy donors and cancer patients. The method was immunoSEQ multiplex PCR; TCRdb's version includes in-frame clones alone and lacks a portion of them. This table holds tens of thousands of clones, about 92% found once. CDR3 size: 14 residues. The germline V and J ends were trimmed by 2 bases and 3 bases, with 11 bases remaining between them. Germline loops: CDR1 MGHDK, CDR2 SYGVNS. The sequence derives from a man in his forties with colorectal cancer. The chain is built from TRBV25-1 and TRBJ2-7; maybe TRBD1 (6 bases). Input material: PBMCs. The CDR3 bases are TGTGCCAGCAGTGAAGATGGACAGAGCTACGAGCAGTACTTC. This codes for CASSEDGQSYEQYF.